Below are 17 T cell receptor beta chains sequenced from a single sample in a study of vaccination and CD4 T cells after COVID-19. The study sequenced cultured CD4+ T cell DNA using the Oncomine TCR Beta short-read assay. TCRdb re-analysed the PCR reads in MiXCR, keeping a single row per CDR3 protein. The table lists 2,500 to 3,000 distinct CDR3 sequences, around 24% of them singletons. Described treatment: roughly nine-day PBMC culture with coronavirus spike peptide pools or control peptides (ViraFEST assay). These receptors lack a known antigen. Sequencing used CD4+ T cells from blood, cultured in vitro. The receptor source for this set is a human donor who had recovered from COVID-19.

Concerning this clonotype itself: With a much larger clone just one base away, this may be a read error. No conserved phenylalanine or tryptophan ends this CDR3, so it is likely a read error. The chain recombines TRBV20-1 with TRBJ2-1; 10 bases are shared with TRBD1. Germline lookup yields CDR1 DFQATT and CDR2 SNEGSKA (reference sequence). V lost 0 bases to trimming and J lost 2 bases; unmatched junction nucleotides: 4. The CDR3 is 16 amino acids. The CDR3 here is CSARDIGQGAYNEQFY. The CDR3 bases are TGCAGTGCTAGAGATATCGGACAGGGGGCCTACAATGAGCAGTTCTAC.

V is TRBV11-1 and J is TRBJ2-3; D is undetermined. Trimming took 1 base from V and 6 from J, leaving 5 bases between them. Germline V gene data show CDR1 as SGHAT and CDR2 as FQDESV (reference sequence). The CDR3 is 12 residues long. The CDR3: CASSLVVDTQYF. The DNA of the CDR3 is TGTGCCAGCAGCTTAGTTGTGGATACGCAGTATTTT.

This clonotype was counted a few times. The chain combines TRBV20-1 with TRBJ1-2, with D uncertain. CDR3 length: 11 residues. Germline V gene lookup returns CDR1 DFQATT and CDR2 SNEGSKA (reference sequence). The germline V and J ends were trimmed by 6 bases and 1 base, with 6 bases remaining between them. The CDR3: CSAYVNYGYTF. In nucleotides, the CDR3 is TGCAGTGCCTATGTTAACTATGGCTACACCTTC.

Written as DNA, the CDR3 is TGTGCCAGCAGTGAGACAGGGAGGGGGTCCTACGAGCAGTACTTC. Translation: CASSETGRGSYEQYF. This chain connects TRBV12-3 or TRBV12-4 to TRBJ2-7, with D possibly called TRBD1 or TRBD2 (7 bases each). Trimming stripped 5 bases from V and 1 base from J, with 15 bases between. The CDR3 spans 15 residues.

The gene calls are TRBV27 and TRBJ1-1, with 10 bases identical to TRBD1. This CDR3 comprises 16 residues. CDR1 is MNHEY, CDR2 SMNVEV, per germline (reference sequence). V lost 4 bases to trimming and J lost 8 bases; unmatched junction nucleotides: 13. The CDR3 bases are TGTGCCAGCAGTTCTACGCCGGGACAGGGGCCGCAAGAAGCTTTCTTT. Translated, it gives CASSSTPGQGPQEAFF.

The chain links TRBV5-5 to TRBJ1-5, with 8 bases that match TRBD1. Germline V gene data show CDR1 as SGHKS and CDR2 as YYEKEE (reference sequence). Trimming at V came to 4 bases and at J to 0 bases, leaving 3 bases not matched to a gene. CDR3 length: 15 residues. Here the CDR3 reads CASSLTGDSNQPQHF. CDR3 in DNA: TGTGCCAGCAGCCTGACAGGGGATAGCAATCAGCCCCAGCATTTT.

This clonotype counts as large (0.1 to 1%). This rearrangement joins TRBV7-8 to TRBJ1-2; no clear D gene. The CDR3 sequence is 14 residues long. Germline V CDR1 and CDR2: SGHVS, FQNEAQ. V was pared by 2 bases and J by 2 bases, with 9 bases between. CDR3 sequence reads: CASSLSSANYGYTF. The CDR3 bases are TGTGCCAGCAGCTTATCTTCGGCAAACTATGGCTACACCTTC. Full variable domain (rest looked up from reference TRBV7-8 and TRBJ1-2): GAGVSQSPRYKVAKRGQDVALRCDPISGHVSLFWYQQALGQGPEFLTYFQNEAQLDKSGLPSDRFFAERPEGSVSTLKIQRTQQEDSAVYLCASSLSSANYGYTFGSGTRLTVV.

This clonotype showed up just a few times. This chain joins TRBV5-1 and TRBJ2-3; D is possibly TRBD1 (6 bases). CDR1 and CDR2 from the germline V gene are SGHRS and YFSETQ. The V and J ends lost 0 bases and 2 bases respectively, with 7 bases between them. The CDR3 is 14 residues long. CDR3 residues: CASSLGQDTDTQYF. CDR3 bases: TGCGCCAGCAGCTTGGGACAGGACACAGATACGCAGTATTTT.

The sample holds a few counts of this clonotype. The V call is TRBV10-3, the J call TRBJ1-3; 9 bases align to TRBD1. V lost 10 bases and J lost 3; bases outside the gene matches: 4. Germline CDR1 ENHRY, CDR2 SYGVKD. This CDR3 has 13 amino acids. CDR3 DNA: TGTGCCACCCGGACAGGGGTTGGAAACACCATATATTTT. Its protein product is CATRTGVGNTIYF.

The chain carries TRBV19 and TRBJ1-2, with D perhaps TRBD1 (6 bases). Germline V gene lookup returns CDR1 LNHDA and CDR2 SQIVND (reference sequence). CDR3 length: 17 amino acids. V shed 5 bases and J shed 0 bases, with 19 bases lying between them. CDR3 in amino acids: CASSSGTSILPNYGYTF. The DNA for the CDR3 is TGTGCCAGTAGTTCAGGGACATCTATTCTTCCTAACTATGGCTACACCTTC.

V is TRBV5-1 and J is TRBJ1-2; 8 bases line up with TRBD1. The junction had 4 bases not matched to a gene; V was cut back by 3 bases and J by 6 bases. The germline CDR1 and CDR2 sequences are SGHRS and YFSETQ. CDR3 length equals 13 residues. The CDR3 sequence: CASSSGQGDGYTF. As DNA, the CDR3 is TGCGCCAGCAGCTCCGGACAGGGAGATGGCTACACCTTC.

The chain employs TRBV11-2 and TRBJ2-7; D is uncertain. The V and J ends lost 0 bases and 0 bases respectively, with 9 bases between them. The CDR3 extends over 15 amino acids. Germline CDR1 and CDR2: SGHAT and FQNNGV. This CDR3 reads CASSLDGGFSYEQYF. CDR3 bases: TGTGCCAGCAGCTTAGATGGCGGCTTCTCCTACGAGCAGTACTTC. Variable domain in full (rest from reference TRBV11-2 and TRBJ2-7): EAGVAQSPRYKIIEKRQSVAFWCNPISGHATLYWYQQILGQGPKLLIQFQNNGVVDDSQLPKDRFSAERLKGVDSTLKIQPAKLEDSAVYLCASSLDGGFSYEQYFGPGTRLTVT.

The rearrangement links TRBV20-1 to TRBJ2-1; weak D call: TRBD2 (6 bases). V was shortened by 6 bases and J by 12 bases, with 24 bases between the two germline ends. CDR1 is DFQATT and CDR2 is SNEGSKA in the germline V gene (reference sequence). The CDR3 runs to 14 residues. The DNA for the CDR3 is TGCAGTGCCACACCGGCCTTAAAAAACGGGGGGCAGTTCTTC. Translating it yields CSATPALKNGGQFF.

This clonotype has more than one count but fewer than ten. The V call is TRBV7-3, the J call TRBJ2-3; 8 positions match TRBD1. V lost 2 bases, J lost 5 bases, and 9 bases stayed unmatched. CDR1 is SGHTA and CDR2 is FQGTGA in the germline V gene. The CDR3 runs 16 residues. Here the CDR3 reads CASSLLPAGGGDTQYF. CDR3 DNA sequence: TGTGCCAGCAGCTTATTGCCGGCAGGGGGCGGAGATACGCAGTATTTT.

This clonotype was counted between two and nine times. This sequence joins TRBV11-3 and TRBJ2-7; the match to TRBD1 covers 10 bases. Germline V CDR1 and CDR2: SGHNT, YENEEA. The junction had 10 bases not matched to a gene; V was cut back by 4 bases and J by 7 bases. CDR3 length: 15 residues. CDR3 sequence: CASSSSGQGSLEQYF. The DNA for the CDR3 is TGTGCCAGCAGCTCATCGGGACAGGGGTCCCTGGAGCAGTACTTC.

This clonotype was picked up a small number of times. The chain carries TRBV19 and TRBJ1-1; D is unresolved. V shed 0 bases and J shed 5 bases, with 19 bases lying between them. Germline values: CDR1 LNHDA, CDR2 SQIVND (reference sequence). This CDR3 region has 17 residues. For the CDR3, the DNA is TGTGCCAGTAGTATAGAAATTGGGAGTGGATCCCCAACTGAAGCTTTCTTT. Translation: CASSIEIGSGSPTEAFF.

CDR3 residues: CASSPWGLLAGGEQFF. In nucleotides, the CDR3 is TGTGCCAGCAGCCCGTGGGGCCTACTAGCGGGAGGCGAGCAGTTCTTC. The J gene is TRBJ2-1, the V gene TRBV7-9, with 12 bases matching TRBD2. The CDR3 runs to 16 residues. Trimming took 5 bases from V and 10 from J; bases not matched to a gene: 12. Per the germline V gene, CDR1 is SEHNR and CDR2 is FQNEAQ (reference sequence).